The source of this T cell receptor beta chain is a study of response to subunit inactivated influenza vaccine. The CDR3 contains 15 residues. The germline CDR1 and CDR2 sequences are SGHAT and FQNNGV. V dropped 7 bases and J dropped 4; count of bases not matched to a gene: 9. One entry per CDR3 protein results from TCRdb running MiXCR on the RT-PCR reads. The sample holds around 570,000 distinct CDR3 sequences, approximately 10% seen once. These same data were also listed under a study on T cells expressing NK-cell markers. From that report: What made the TCR beta cDNA was 5'RACE template switching with UMIs.

The source of this sequence is a middle-aged man who received an inactivated influenza vaccine. This chain uses TRBV11-2 with TRBJ2-5; 10 bases line up with TRBD2. The starting material was PBMCs from blood, obtained on the day of vaccination. CDR3 residues: CASKSLAGVGETQYF. The CDR3 bases are TGTGCCAGCAAGAGTCTAGCGGGGGTTGGAGAGACCCAGTACTTC.